One TCR beta chain is described in this entry. Its antigen remains unknown. This entry belongs to a study of cytomegalovirus exposure and HLA in healthy donors. Findings of the study overall: Some highly shared sequence variants likely arose as a pipeline artifact. The study carried out a later analysis of TCR beta sequences. It associated roughly 17,000 of them with specific HLA alleles at a false discovery rate of 0.05. There were reportedly fewer N-insertions in an Asian-associated ancestry cluster than the roughly 670-donor mean, in a later analysis. The study listed approximately 170 cytomegalovirus-associated TCR beta chains.

Germline loops: CDR1 MRHNA, CDR2 SNTAGT. This CDR3 spans 14 amino acids. Trimming at V came to 4 bases and at J to 2 bases, leaving 5 bases not matched to a gene. The PCR employed 60 Vbeta primers together with 13 Jbeta primers. Repertoires were generated with immunoSEQ multiplex PCR, while TCRdb's copy carries only in-frame clones and drops some. Among 150,000 to 200,000 clones listed, nearly 80% were seen once. Input material: PBMCs. This receptor was identified in a female donor in good health and CMV-seronegative. The chain joins TRBV6-4 to TRBJ2-7, with 7 nucleotides matching TRBD2. CDR3 sequence: CASSVTGGTYEQYF. The CDR3 nucleotides read TGTGCCAGCAGTGTTACGGGGGGTACCTACGAGCAGTACTTC.